This T cell receptor (beta chain) was found in a study of T-cell reconstitution after alpha-beta-depleted transplantation in children. At least ten counts were recorded for this clonotype. Library preparation (for TCRbeta) was performed with unique molecular identifiers. In TCRdb, the PCR reads were re-called with MiXCR into one record per CDR3 protein. The repertoire holds about 200,000 distinct CDR3 sequences, with just under 6.5% as singletons. Trimming left V 3 bases short and J 3 bases short, with 20 bases between. Germline CDR1 is SGHVS and CDR2 is FQNEAQ. This CDR3 region has 17 residues. The source of this sequence is a girl under three years old with combined immunodeficiency, due to receive a stem cell transplant. The J gene is TRBJ2-5, the V gene TRBV7-8; D is ambiguous. The specimen comprised PBMCs, sampled before TCRalphabeta/CD19-depleted stem cell transplant. This CDR3 reads CASSFSYIGRKEETQYF. CDR3 sequence (DNA): TGTGCCAGCAGCTTCTCTTACATCGGACGGAAAGAAGAGACCCAGTACTTC.